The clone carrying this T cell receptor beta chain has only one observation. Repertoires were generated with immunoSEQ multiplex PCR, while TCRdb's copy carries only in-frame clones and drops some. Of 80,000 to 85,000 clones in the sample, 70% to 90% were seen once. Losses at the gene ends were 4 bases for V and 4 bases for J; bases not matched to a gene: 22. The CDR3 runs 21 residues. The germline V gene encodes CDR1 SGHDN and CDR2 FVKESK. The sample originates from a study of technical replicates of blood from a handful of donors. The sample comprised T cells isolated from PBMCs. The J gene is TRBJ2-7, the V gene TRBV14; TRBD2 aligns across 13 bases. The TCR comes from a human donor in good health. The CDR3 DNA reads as TGTGCCAGCAGCCGACCGATTACTTCCGGACTAGCGGGAGTGTACTCGTACGAGCAGTACTTC. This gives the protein CASSRPITSGLAGVYSYEQYF.